This T cell receptor beta chain was observed in a study of T cell responses to AZD1222 COVID-19 vaccine. Here immunoSEQ multiplex PCR was the method, and the copy in TCRdb shows in-frame clones only, minus some. The repertoire includes 120,000 or so clones, about nine tenths of them detected once, and 7.2% sits in the top ten. Study conclusions and caveats: The CD4 TCRs associated with vaccination extended across spike and predominated at 160-218 and 743-854. An increase in Spike-specific TCR breadth and depth was observed after two AZD1222 doses.

CDR1 is SNHLY and CDR2 is FYNNEI in the germline V gene. The ends lost 6 bases at V and 7 bases at J; junction bases unmatched: 4. The CDR3 totals 13 residues. Turning to this clone: The antigen remains unidentified.

The sequencing used peripheral blood, collected on day 0 of AZD1222 vaccination. The J gene is TRBJ2-2, the V gene TRBV2, with 8 bases aligning to TRBD1. This receptor was taken from an adult in good health. This CDR3 is CASRDREDGELFF. As DNA, the CDR3 is TGTGCCAGCAGGGACAGGGAGGACGGGGAGCTGTTTTTT.